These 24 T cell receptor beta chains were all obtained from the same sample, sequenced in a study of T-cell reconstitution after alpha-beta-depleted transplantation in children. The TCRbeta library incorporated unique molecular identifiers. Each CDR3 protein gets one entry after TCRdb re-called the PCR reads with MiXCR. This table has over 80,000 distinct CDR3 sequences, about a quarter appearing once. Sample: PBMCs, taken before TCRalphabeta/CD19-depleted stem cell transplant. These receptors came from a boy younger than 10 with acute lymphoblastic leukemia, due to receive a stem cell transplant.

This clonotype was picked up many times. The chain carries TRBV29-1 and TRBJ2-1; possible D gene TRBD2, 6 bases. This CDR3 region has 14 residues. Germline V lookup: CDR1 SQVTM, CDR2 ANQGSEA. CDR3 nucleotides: TGCAGTTGGGAGGACCCGAGCTCCTACAATGAGCAGTTCTTC. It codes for CSWEDPSSYNEQFF.

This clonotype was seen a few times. CDR3: CSARELGRRGDEQFF. The CDR3 nucleotides are TGCAGTGCTAGAGAGTTGGGACGGAGGGGCGATGAGCAGTTCTTC. This chain connects TRBV20-1 to TRBJ2-1, with D possibly matching TRBD2 (6 bases). Germline-derived CDR1 and CDR2 are DFQATT and SNEGSKA (reference sequence). The CDR3 covers 15 residues. V was trimmed by 0 bases and J by 8 bases, leaving 17 bases between them.

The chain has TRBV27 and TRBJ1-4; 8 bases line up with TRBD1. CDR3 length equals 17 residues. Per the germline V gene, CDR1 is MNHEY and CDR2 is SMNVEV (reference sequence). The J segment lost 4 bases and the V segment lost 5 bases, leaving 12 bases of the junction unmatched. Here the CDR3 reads CASSQRLGTGVNEKLFF. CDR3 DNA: TGTGCCAGCAGTCAACGGCTAGGGACAGGTGTTAATGAAAAACTGTTTTTT.

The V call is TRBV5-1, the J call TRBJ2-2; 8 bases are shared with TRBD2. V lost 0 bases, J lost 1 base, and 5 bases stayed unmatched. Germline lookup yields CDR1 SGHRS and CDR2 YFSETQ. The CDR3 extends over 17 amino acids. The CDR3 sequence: CASSLGGLGENTGELFF. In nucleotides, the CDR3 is TGCGCCAGCAGCTTGGGGGGACTAGGAGAGAACACCGGGGAGCTGTTTTTT.

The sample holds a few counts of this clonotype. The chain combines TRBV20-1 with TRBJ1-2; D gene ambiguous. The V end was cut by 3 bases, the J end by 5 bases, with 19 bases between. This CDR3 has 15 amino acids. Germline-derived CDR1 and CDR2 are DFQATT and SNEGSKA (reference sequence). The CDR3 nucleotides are TGCAGTGCTAGCGATCCCTCGACGGGGTTATATGGCTACACCTTC. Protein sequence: CSASDPSTGLYGYTF.

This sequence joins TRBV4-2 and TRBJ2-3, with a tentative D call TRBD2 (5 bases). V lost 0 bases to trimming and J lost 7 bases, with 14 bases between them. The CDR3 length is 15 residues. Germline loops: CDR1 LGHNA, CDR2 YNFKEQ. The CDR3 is CASSQEPTEGNTQYF. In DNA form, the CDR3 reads TGTGCCAGCAGCCAAGAACCAACAGAGGGAAATACGCAGTATTTT.

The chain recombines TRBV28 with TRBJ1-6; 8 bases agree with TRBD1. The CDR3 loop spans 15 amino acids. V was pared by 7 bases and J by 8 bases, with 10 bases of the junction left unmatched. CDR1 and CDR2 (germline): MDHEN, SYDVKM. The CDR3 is CASKGAGGFDSPLHF. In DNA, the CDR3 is TGTGCCAGCAAAGGCGCAGGGGGCTTCGATTCACCCCTCCACTTT. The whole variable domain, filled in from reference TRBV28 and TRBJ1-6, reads DVKVTQSSRYLVKRTGEKVFLECVQDMDHENMFWYRQDPGLGLRLIYFSYDVKMKEKGDIPEGYSVSREKKERFSLILESASTNQTSMYLCASKGAGGFDSPLHFGNGTRLTVT.

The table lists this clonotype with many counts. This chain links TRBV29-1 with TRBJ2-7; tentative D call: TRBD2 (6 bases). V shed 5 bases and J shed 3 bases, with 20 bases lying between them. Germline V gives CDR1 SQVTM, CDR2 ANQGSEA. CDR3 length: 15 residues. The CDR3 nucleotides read TGCAGCGTTATGGGGGACGGCCTAGCGCTCTACGAGCAGTACTTC. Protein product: CSVMGDGLALYEQYF.

Here the CDR3 reads CASSLSGGHSTDTQYF. The CDR3 bases are TGTGCCAGCAGCCTAAGCGGAGGACACAGCACAGATACGCAGTATTTT. J is TRBJ2-3 and V is TRBV9; the D call may be TRBD1 or TRBD2 (5 bases each). Trimming took 4 bases from V and 0 from J, leaving 15 bases between them. This CDR3 comprises 16 residues. The germline gives CDR1 SGDLS, CDR2 YYNGEE.

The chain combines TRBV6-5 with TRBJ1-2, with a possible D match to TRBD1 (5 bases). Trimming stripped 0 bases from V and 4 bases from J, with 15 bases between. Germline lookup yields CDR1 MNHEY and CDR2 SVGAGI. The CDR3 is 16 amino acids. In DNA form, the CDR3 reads TGTGCCAGCAGTTACTCCCGTACGGGACGGATCTATGGCTACACCTTC. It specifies CASSYSRTGRIYGYTF.

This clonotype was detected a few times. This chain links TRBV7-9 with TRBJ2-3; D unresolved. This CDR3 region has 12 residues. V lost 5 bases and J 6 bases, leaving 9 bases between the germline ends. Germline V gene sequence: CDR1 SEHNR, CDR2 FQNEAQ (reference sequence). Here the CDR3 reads CASSPQYDTQYF. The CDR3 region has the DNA TGTGCCAGCAGCCCACAGTATGATACGCAGTATTTT. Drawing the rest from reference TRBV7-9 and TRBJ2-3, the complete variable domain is DTGVSQNPRHKITKRGQNVTFRCDPISEHNRLYWYRQTLGQGPEFLTYFQNEAQLEKSRLLSDRFSAERPKGSFSTLEIQRTEQGDSAMYLCASSPQYDTQYFGPGTRLTVL.

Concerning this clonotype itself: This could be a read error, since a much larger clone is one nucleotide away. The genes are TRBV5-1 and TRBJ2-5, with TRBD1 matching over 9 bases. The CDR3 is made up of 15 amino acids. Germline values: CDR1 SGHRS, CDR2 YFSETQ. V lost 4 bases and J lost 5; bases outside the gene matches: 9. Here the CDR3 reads CASSRTGDDRETQYF. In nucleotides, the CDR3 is TGCGCCAGCAGCCGGACAGGGGATGATCGGGAGACCCAGTACTTC.

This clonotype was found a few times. The CDR3 DNA reads as TGTGCCAGCAGCCCACATAGCGGAGGGATAGACAATGAGCAGTTCTTC. This sequence encodes CASSPHSGGIDNEQFF. The chain carries TRBV9 and TRBJ2-1; maybe TRBD2 (6 bases). Germline V gene data show CDR1 as SGDLS and CDR2 as YYNGEE. The CDR3 has 16 residues. The V and J ends lost 4 bases and 5 bases respectively, with 19 bases between them.

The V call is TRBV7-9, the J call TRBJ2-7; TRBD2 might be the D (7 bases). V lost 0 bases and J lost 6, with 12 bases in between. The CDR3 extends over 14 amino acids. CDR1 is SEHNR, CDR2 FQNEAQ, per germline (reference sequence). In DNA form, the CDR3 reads TGTGCCAGCAGCTTAGCGGCGGGGGCCGCCGAGCAGTACTTC. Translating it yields CASSLAAGAAEQYF.

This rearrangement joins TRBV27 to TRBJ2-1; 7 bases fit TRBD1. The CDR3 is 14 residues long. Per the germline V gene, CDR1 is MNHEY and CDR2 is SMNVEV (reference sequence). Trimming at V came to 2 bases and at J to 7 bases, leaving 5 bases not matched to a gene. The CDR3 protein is CASSLGDSRNEQFF. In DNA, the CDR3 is TGTGCCAGCAGTTTAGGGGACAGTAGGAATGAGCAGTTCTTC.

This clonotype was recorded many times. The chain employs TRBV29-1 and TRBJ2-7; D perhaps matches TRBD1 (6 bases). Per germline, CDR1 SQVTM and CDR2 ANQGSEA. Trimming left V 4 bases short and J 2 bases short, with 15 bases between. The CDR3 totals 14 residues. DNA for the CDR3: TGCAGCGTTGTTCCGCGGACAGAAACCTACGAGCAGTACTTC. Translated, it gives CSVVPRTETYEQYF.

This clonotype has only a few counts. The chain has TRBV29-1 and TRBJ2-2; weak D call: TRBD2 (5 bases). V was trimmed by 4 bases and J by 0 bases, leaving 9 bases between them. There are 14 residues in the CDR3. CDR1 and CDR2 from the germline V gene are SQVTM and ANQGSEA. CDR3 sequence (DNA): TGCAGCGTTGGGAGGCAGGCGAACACCGGGGAGCTGTTTTTT. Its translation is CSVGRQANTGELFF.

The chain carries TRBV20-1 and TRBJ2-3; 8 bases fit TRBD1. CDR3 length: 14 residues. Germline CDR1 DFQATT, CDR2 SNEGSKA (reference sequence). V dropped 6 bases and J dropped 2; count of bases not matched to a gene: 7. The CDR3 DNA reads TGCAGTGCCGTGGACAGGGCCCCCACAGATACGCAGTATTTT. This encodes CSAVDRAPTDTQYF.

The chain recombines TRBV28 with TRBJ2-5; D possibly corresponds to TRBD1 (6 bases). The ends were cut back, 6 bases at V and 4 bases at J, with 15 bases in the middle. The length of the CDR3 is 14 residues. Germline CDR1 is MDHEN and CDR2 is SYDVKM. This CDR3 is CASSPGTPIETQYF. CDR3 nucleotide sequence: TGTGCCAGCAGCCCCGGGACACCAATAGAGACCCAGTACTTC.

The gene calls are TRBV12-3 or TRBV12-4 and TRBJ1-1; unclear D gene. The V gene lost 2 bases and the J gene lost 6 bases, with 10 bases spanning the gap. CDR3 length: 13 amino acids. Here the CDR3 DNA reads TGTGCCAGCAGTTTATCAGGCGCCTCTGAAGCTTTCTTT. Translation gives CASSLSGASEAFF.

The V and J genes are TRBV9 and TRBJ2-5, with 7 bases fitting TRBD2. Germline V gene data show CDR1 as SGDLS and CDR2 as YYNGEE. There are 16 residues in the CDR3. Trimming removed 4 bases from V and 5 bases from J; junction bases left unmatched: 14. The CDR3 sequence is CASSRWASGVWETQYF. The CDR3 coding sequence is TGTGCCAGCAGCCGGTGGGCTAGCGGAGTTTGGGAGACCCAGTACTTC.

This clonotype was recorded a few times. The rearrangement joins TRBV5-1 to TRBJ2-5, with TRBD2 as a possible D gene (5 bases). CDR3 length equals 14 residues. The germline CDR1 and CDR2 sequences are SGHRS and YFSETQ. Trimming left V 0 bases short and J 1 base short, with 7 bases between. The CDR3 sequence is CASSLGTGQETQYF. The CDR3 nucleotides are TGCGCCAGCAGCTTGGGGACTGGCCAAGAGACCCAGTACTTC.

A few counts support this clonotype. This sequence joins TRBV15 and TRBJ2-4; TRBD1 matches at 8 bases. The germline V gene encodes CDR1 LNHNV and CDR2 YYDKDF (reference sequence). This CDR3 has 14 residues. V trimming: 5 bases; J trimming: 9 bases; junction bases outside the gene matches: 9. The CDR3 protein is CATSASRQGSIQYF. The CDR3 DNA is TGTGCCACCAGCGCTAGCAGACAGGGGAGCATTCAGTACTTC.

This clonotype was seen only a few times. The CDR3 DNA is TGCGCCAGCAGCTTGGTTCCTGGGACCTCCTACAATGAGCAGTTCTTC. This sequence encodes CASSLVPGTSYNEQFF. The rearrangement joins TRBV5-1 to TRBJ2-1; D is perhaps TRBD1 or TRBD2 (5 bases each). Germline assignment: CDR1 SGHRS and CDR2 YFSETQ. The length of the CDR3 is 16 residues. Trimming removed 0 bases from V and 0 bases from J, with 10 bases in between.